One sample yielded the 29 T cell receptor beta chains listed below, sequenced in a study of shared clonotypes between healthy human individuals. Naive CD8 cells comprised CD45RO-negative, CCR7-positively selected cells, excluding terminally differentiated effector memory CD45RA+ cells. Only in-frame clones appear in the TCRdb table, and some are missing; sequencing was by immunoSEQ multiplex PCR. The profile shows around 2,000,000 clones, about 93% of them singletons. Material: naive CD8+ T cells from PBMCs. The receptors come from a man aged 18 to 30 in good health. Some clones in this sample may be carry-over from other donors' samples.

The chain employs TRBV9 and TRBJ1-2; TRBD1 matches 9 bases. The CDR3 totals 16 residues. CDR1 and CDR2 (germline): SGDLS, YYNGEE. The ends lost 4 bases at V and 1 base at J; junction bases unmatched: 8. CDR3 coding DNA: TGTGCCAGCAGCCTTCCGGGACAGGGCCTTAACTATGGCTACACCTTC. Translation: CASSLPGQGLNYGYTF.

A note on this clone: Other nucleotide sequences in the sample specify the same CDR3. The rearrangement uses TRBV28 and TRBJ2-1, with D tentatively TRBD1 (6 bases). Trimming removed 3 bases from V and 4 bases from J, with 10 bases in between. CDR3 length: 14 amino acids. Germline CDR1 MDHEN, CDR2 SYDVKM. The CDR3 region is CASSFGGAYNEQFF. CDR3 in DNA: TGTGCCAGCAGTTTTGGGGGCGCGTACAATGAGCAGTTCTTC.

The rearrangement uses TRBV27 and TRBJ1-1; 8 nucleotides match TRBD1. Looked up from germline, CDR1 is MNHEY and CDR2 is SMNVEV (reference sequence). This CDR3 region has 16 residues. Trimming at V came to 4 bases and at J to 3 bases, leaving 10 bases not matched to a gene. The CDR3 nucleotides read TGTGCCAGCAGTTCCCTCCCCGGACAGGGAGACACTGAAGCTTTCTTT. Translated: CASSSLPGQGDTEAFF.

V gene TRBV7-9 combines with J gene TRBJ2-2; 12 bases line up with TRBD2. V shed 2 bases, J shed 6 bases, and the junction held 7 bases outside the gene matches. Germline V CDR1 and CDR2: SEHNR, FQNEAQ (reference sequence). The CDR3 extends over 17 amino acids. The DNA for the CDR3 is TGTGCCAGCAGCTTAAGTCGGGGACTAGCGGGCTCCGGGGAGCTGTTTTTT. This encodes CASSLSRGLAGSGELFF. The full variable domain, its missing parts supplied by reference TRBV7-9 and TRBJ2-2, is DTGVSQNPRHKITKRGQNVTFRCDPISEHNRLYWYRQTLGQGPEFLTYFQNEAQLEKSRLLSDRFSAERPKGSFSTLEIQRTEQGDSAMYLCASSLSRGLAGSGELFFGEGSRLTVL.

The J gene is TRBJ2-7, the V gene TRBV5-4; possible D gene TRBD1, 5 bases. The V gene's germline CDR1 is SGHNT and CDR2 YYREEE (reference sequence). CDR3 length: 15 residues. V shed 9 bases and J shed 0 bases, with 19 bases lying between them. CDR3 DNA: TGTGCCATCACCTTGGAGCAGGGTGACTCCTACGAGCAGTACTTC. Translation: CAITLEQGDSYEQYF.

The V and J genes are TRBV4-3 and TRBJ2-7; 10 nucleotides agree with TRBD1. The CDR3 extends over 16 amino acids. Germline loops: CDR1 LGHNA, CDR2 YSLEER. The V gene end was trimmed by 5 bases and the J gene end by 5 bases; junction bases not matched to a gene: 12. The CDR3 reads CASSTGTGDSGNEQYF. The CDR3 nucleotides read TGCGCCAGCAGCACGGGGACAGGGGATTCGGGAAACGAGCAGTACTTC.

The chain employs TRBV27 and TRBJ2-1; 11 positions agree with TRBD2. Trimming took 7 bases from V and 4 from J; bases not matched to a gene: 12. In germline, CDR1 is MNHEY, CDR2 SMNVEV (reference sequence). This CDR3 has 17 amino acids. In nucleotides, the CDR3 is TGTGCCAGCAACCCTTTCACCGGGACTAGCGGATACAATGAGCAGTTCTTC. Translated: CASNPFTGTSGYNEQFF.

A remark on this clone: This same CDR3 is encoded by further DNA sequences in the sample. This sequence joins TRBV9 and TRBJ2-4; D is unresolved. The CDR3 contains 15 residues. Germline V gene data show CDR1 as SGDLS and CDR2 as YYNGEE. Between the trimmed V and J ends, which lost 0 bases and 0 bases, there was a span of 7 bases. The CDR3, as DNA: TGTGCCAGCAGCGTAGGATCTGGAGCCAAAAACATTCAGTACTTC. Translating it yields CASSVGSGAKNIQYF.

The V call is TRBV28, the J call TRBJ2-7; the D gene is possibly TRBD1 (6 bases). V lost 6 bases and J 3 bases, leaving 12 bases between the germline ends. The CDR3 length is 13 residues. The V gene's germline CDR1 is MDHEN and CDR2 SYDVKM. For the CDR3, the DNA is TGTGCCAGCAGGCAAACAGGGATCTACGAGCAGTACTTC. It translates to CASRQTGIYEQYF. The whole variable domain, remainder taken from reference TRBV28 and TRBJ2-7, is DVKVTQSSRYLVKRTGEKVFLECVQDMDHENMFWYRQDPGLGLRLIYFSYDVKMKEKGDIPEGYSVSREKKERFSLILESASTNQTSMYLCASRQTGIYEQYFGPGTRLTVT.

The V and J genes are TRBV27 and TRBJ1-2, with D unclear. Trimming removed 0 bases at V and 1 base at J, with 9 bases between. The CDR3 is made up of 15 amino acids. Germline assignment: CDR1 MNHEY and CDR2 SMNVEV (reference sequence). The CDR3 region has the DNA TGTGCCAGCAGTTTATCCAGTGGGCGTAACTATGGCTACACCTTC. This encodes CASSLSSGRNYGYTF.

The gene calls are TRBV2 and TRBJ2-7, with 8 bases fitting TRBD2. The CDR3 extends over 15 amino acids. Germline V gene sequence: CDR1 SNHLY, CDR2 FYNNEI. Trimming took 6 bases from V and 2 from J; bases not matched to a gene: 9. CDR3 DNA sequence: TGTGCCAGCAGCTCACTAGCGGACTACCCCTACGAGCAGTACTTC. Translated: CASSSLADYPYEQYF.

The V gene is TRBV13, the J gene TRBJ2-3; D uncertain. V lost 6 bases and J lost 0, with 4 bases in between. CDR1 and CDR2 (germline): PRHDT, FYEKMQ (reference sequence). CDR3 length: 12 residues. CDR3 region: CASRVSTDTQYF. The DNA of the CDR3 is TGTGCCAGCAGAGTGAGCACAGATACGCAGTATTTT.

The chain combines TRBV5-8 with TRBJ2-7; D is undetermined. Germline lookup yields CDR1 SGHTS and CDR2 YDEGEE. V lost 4 bases to trimming and J lost 4 bases, with 15 bases between them. The CDR3 totals 14 residues. The CDR3 here is CASSVIKDIYEQYF. In DNA, the CDR3 is TGTGCCAGCAGCGTGATAAAGGATATATACGAGCAGTACTTC. The full variable domain, rest sourced from reference TRBV5-8 and TRBJ2-7, is EAGVTQSPTHLIKTRGQQATLRCSPISGHTSVYWYQQALGLGLQFLLWYDEGEERNRGNFPPRFSGRQFPNYSSELNVNALELEDSALYLCASSVIKDIYEQYFGPGTRLTVT.

This clone was found a few times. Other nucleotide sequences from this sample produce the same CDR3. The rearrangement uses TRBV7-9 and TRBJ1-1; D remains unclear. Germline CDR1 and CDR2: SEHNR and FQNEAQ (reference sequence). The CDR3 is made up of 12 amino acids. The ends were cut back, 2 bases at V and 4 bases at J, with 5 bases in the middle. CDR3 region: CASSLTRTEAFF. In nucleotides, the CDR3 is TGTGCCAGCAGCTTAACTCGCACTGAAGCTTTCTTT.

The chain is built from TRBV6-1 and TRBJ1-4, with 8 bases aligning to TRBD1. The ends lost 7 bases at V and 0 bases at J; junction bases unmatched: 4. The CDR3 has 15 amino acids. The germline V gene encodes CDR1 MNHNS and CDR2 SASEGT. CDR3 residues: CASMIQGATNEKLFF. The CDR3 DNA follows: TGTGCCAGCATGATACAGGGGGCAACTAATGAAAAACTGTTTTTT.

The table lists this clone with a count of one. This chain connects TRBV7-9 to TRBJ2-4; D gene ambiguous. Trimming removed 2 bases from V and 0 bases from J, with 11 bases in between. In germline, CDR1 is SEHNR, CDR2 FQNEAQ (reference sequence). The CDR3 has 16 residues. CDR3 protein: CASSLTPVLAKNIQYF. Written as DNA, the CDR3 is TGTGCCAGCAGCTTAACCCCGGTCCTAGCCAAAAACATTCAGTACTTC. Looking up the rest from reference TRBV7-9 and TRBJ2-4 gives the full variable domain: DTGVSQNPRHKITKRGQNVTFRCDPISEHNRLYWYRQTLGQGPEFLTYFQNEAQLEKSRLLSDRFSAERPKGSFSTLEIQRTEQGDSAMYLCASSLTPVLAKNIQYFGAGTRLSVL.

The chain couples TRBV7-6 to TRBJ2-5; weak D call: TRBD1 (7 bases). Germline values: CDR1 SGHVS, CDR2 FNYEAQ. V was cut by 2 bases and J by 3 bases, with 19 bases left in between. This CDR3 region has 17 residues. The chain's CDR3 is CASSLFPGGQGEETQYF. Written as DNA, the CDR3 is TGTGCCAGCAGCTTATTCCCCGGAGGGCAGGGGGAAGAGACCCAGTACTTC.

J is TRBJ2-7 and V is TRBV18; the D is unclear. Germline V lookup: CDR1 KGHSH, CDR2 LQKENI. The CDR3 has 15 residues. The V gene lost 0 bases and the J gene lost 5 bases, with 14 bases spanning the gap. CDR3: CASSPPVGRINEQYF. The CDR3 DNA reads as TGTGCCAGCTCACCACCCGTAGGTAGAATCAACGAGCAGTACTTC.

The V and J genes are TRBV15 and TRBJ2-7; TRBD2 is a possible D gene (5 bases). V dropped 3 bases and J dropped 0 bases, with 12 bases sitting between them. The germline V gene has CDR1 LNHNV and CDR2 YYDKDF (reference sequence). This CDR3 contains 15 residues. CDR3 protein: CATSSELSDSYEQYF. The CDR3 bases are TGTGCCACCAGCAGTGAACTTAGCGACTCCTACGAGCAGTACTTC. Full variable domain (remainder filled in from reference TRBV15 and TRBJ2-7): DAMVIQNPRYQVTQFGKPVTLSCSQTLNHNVMYWYQQKSSQAPKLLFHYYDKDFNNEADTPDNFQSRRPNTSFCFLDIRSPGLGDTAMYLCATSSELSDSYEQYFGPGTRLTVT.

The CDR3 nucleotides are TGTGCCAGCCTTCATCCCAGGGGGAAGGAAAAACTGTTTTTT. Translated: CASLHPRGKEKLFF. The chain carries TRBV2 and TRBJ1-4, with 7 positions matching TRBD1. Germline CDR1 reads SNHLY; CDR2 reads FYNNEI. The junction had 11 bases not matched to a gene; V was cut back by 8 bases and J by 8 bases. The CDR3 contains 14 residues.

The gene calls are TRBV9 and TRBJ1-1; D is possibly TRBD1 (5 bases). The V gene's germline CDR1 is SGDLS and CDR2 YYNGEE. Trimming cost V 3 bases and J 4 bases, with 16 bases left between them. This CDR3 region has 15 residues. The CDR3 sequence is CASSAVGRGGTEAFF. The CDR3 DNA sequence: TGTGCCAGCAGCGCCGTGGGCCGGGGGGGCACTGAAGCTTTCTTT.

For this clone: Other DNA sequences in this specimen translate into the identical CDR3. The chain uses TRBV19 and TRBJ2-7; D is perhaps TRBD1 or TRBD2 (5 bases each). Germline V lookup: CDR1 LNHDA, CDR2 SQIVND (reference sequence). The CDR3 is 14 residues long. V was pared by 5 bases and J by 0 bases, with 11 bases between. CDR3 coding DNA: TGTGCCAGTAGTTGGGGACGGGGCTCCTACGAGCAGTACTTC. It specifies CASSWGRGSYEQYF.

V is TRBV29-1 and J is TRBJ2-2, with 8 bases aligning to TRBD1. The germline gives CDR1 SQVTM, CDR2 ANQGSEA. This CDR3 is built from 14 residues. The V and J ends lost 4 bases and 5 bases, in that order; junction bases with no gene match: 6. The CDR3 sequence is CSVVRTGKTGELFF. The CDR3 nucleotides read TGCAGCGTTGTCAGGACAGGGAAAACCGGGGAGCTGTTTTTT.

The genes are TRBV7-8 and TRBJ2-7, with D possibly being TRBD1 (5 bases). The CDR3 runs to 17 residues. Trimming cost V 2 bases and J 6 bases, with 23 bases left between them. Germline CDR1 reads SGHVS; CDR2 reads FQNEAQ. This CDR3 reads CASSLPGIGYSPVEQYF. The CDR3 bases are TGTGCCAGCAGCTTACCAGGGATCGGTTATTCTCCTGTCGAGCAGTACTTC.

The chain has TRBV6-1 and TRBJ2-2; 8 bases agree with TRBD1. V dropped 6 bases and J dropped 6; count of bases not matched to a gene: 9. The germline V gene has CDR1 MNHNS and CDR2 SASEGT. CDR3 length: 15 amino acids. CDR3: CASSRQGPLAGELFF. CDR3 nucleotides: TGTGCCAGCAGCCGACAGGGGCCCCTCGCCGGGGAGCTGTTTTTT.

The genes are TRBV27 and TRBJ2-1, with 7 bases matching TRBD2. V gave up 7 bases and J gave up 10 bases; unmatched junction bases: 4. In germline, CDR1 is MNHEY, CDR2 SMNVEV (reference sequence). The CDR3 runs to 11 residues. As DNA, the CDR3 is TGTGCCAGCACTCTTAGCGGGGAGCAGTTCTTC. Residues: CASTLSGEQFF.

The chain is built from TRBV28 and TRBJ2-7; no clear D. Germline V gene lookup returns CDR1 MDHEN and CDR2 SYDVKM. The CDR3 totals 12 residues. Trimming cost V 7 bases and J 2 bases, with 9 bases left between them. CDR3 protein: CASTFGPYEQYF. CDR3 coding DNA: TGTGCCAGCACTTTTGGTCCCTACGAGCAGTACTTC.

The chain employs TRBV7-9 and TRBJ2-1, with 10 bases lining up with TRBD2. The CDR3 is 17 amino acids. The V and J ends lost 5 bases and 0 bases, in that order; junction bases with no gene match: 7. Germline V gene data show CDR1 as SEHNR and CDR2 as FQNEAQ (reference sequence). In DNA form, the CDR3 reads TGTGCCAGCAGCCCGGGACTAGCGCTTAGCTCCTACAATGAGCAGTTCTTC. Amino acid sequence: CASSPGLALSSYNEQFF. Drawing the rest from reference TRBV7-9 and TRBJ2-1, the complete variable domain is DTGVSQNPRHKITKRGQNVTFRCDPISEHNRLYWYRQTLGQGPEFLTYFQNEAQLEKSRLLSDRFSAERPKGSFSTLEIQRTEQGDSAMYLCASSPGLALSSYNEQFFGPGTRLTVL.

The V and J genes are TRBV7-9 and TRBJ2-7; D is unresolved. The V gene lost 3 bases and the J gene lost 5 bases, with 8 bases spanning the gap. The CDR3 is 12 residues long. Per germline, CDR1 SEHNR and CDR2 FQNEAQ (reference sequence). This CDR3 is CASSFIRDEQYF. Written as DNA, the CDR3 is TGTGCCAGCAGCTTTATCCGGGACGAGCAGTACTTC.